These 2 T cell receptor beta chains were all obtained from the same sample, sequenced in a study of early T cells in non-severe SARS-CoV-2 infection (dated by TCRdb to the early 2020s). The library was prepared using 5' RACE. Sequencing was carried out with a NextSeq 500. TCRdb reprocessing: public reads trimmed at Q25 with fastp, clones called with MiXCR, in-frame beta chains kept. Rows with a matching CDR3 protein are joined into one entry that keeps the most common DNA and genes. For this sample the table gives about 97,000 distinct CDR3 sequences, of which 13% were detected only once. Of the sample, approximately 6.4% falls within the top ten clones. The sequenced sample consisted of whole blood. The receptors originated from an adult who was a healthcare worker with PCR-confirmed SARS-CoV-2 infection or an uninfected control (not recorded which).

In its sample, this clonotype was seen a few times. V gene TRBV3-1 combines with J gene TRBJ2-3; possible D gene TRBD2, 5 bases. The CDR3 runs 14 residues. The V end lost 7 bases, the J end lost 4 bases, and 15 bases lay between the germline ends. Germline V gene sequence: CDR1 LGHDT, CDR2 YNNKEL (reference sequence). The CDR3 here is CASTSSSGSDTQYF. The CDR3 DNA is TGTGCCAGCACGTCTAGCAGTGGGTCAGATACGCAGTATTTT.

This clonotype was seen a few times. The chain joins TRBV20-1 to TRBJ2-7; no clear D gene. V was pared by 2 bases and J by 5 bases, with 13 bases between. The CDR3 has 13 amino acids. Germline lookup yields CDR1 DFQATT and CDR2 SNEGSKA (reference sequence). The CDR3 sequence: CSARSMARDEQYF. The CDR3 DNA sequence: TGCAGTGCTAGATCCATGGCGAGAGACGAGCAGTACTTC.